The rows below give T cell receptor beta chains drawn from one sample of a study of T cell repertoires in cytomegalovirus infection. TCRdb re-called the reads with MiXCR, one entry per CDR3 protein. The sample yields 600,000 to 700,000 distinct CDR3 sequences, roughly a third seen once. The antigens for these receptors are not known. The specimen comprised cultured PBMCs, sampled from culture after CMV antigen stimulation. The origin of the receptors is a human donor in good health (CMV status not recorded). Some clones in this sample may be carry-over from other donors' samples. CDR3s include the opening cysteine and the closing phenylalanine or tryptophan. A D gene is named only where the DNA matches it firmly. A row's size may be missing; if present it is once, few, many or a size class.

>TRBV7-2|few|TRBJ2-5|-|14
TGTGCCAGCAGCTTAGGCTCAATATCAGAGACCCAGTACTTC
CASSLGSISETQYF
>TRBV10-3|few|TRBJ2-5|TRBD2|16
TGTGCCATCAGTGAGTCGGTAGCGGGGGGGATAGAGACCCAGTACTTC
CAISESVAGGIETQYF
>TRBV4-1|many|TRBJ2-3|-|13
TGTGCCAGCAGCCAAGGAAGCACAGATACGCAGTATTTT
CASSQGSTDTQYF
>TRBV20-1|-|TRBJ2-7|TRBD2|13
TGCAGTGTTGGGACTAGCATCGACCACGAGCAGTACTTC
CSVGTSIDHEQYF
>TRBV7-9|few|TRBJ1-2|-|13
TGTGCCAGCAGCTTTACAGGACAGTATGGCTACACCTTC
CASSFTGQYGYTF
>TRBV29-1|-|TRBJ2-3|TRBD2|13
TGCAGCGCGACGGGGGGTAACACAGATACGCAGTATTTT
CSATGGNTDTQYF
>TRBV7-2|many|TRBJ2-2|-|16
TGTGCCAGCAGCCTCCCAAACGGGGCGAACACCGGGGAGCTGTTTTTT
CASSLPNGANTGELFF
>TRBV27|-|TRBJ2-1|TRBD2|17
TGTGCCAGCAGTCCCTTACTAGCGGGAGGGCCTGGGAATGAGCAGTTCTTC
CASSPLLAGGPGNEQFF
>TRBV2|-|TRBJ2-7|-|13
TGTGCCAGCAGGGGCGACTTAGGTGGGGAGCAGTACTTC
CASRGDLGGEQYF
>TRBV7-2|-|TRBJ1-2|-|12
TGTGCCAGCAGCACCGGCGAGTATGGCTACACCTTC
CASSTGEYGYTF
>TRBV7-2|many|TRBJ2-2|TRBD1|15
TGTGCCAGCAGCCCACGGACAGGGAACACCGGGGAGCTGTTTTTT
CASSPRTGNTGELFF
>TRBV7-9|-|TRBJ2-7|TRBD1|17
TGTGCCAGCAGCCCCGGGACAGGGGGCCTTACCGGCTACGAGCAGTACTTC
CASSPGTGGLTGYEQYF
>TRBV27|-|TRBJ2-3|-|15
TGTGCCAGCAGTCCCCGCGCGGCTAGCACAGATACGCAGTATTTT
CASSPRAASTDTQYF
>TRBV6-2/TRBV6-3|-|TRBJ1-1|-|13
TGTGCCTGCAGTTACGCGGGGTACACTGAAGCTTTCTTT
CACSYAGYTEAFF
>TRBV19|once|TRBJ2-1|-|13
TGTGCCAGTAGTATGTTAGGTGGGGGTGAGCAGTTCTTC
CASSMLGGGEQFF
>TRBV2|many|TRBJ2-1|-|12
TGTGCCAGCAGTGGCGGTTTCGGTGAGCAGTTCTTC
CASSGGFGEQFF
>TRBV7-2|many|TRBJ2-7|TRBD2|16
TGTGCCAGCAGCTTCGAGCTAGCGGGAGGGCCTTACGAGCAGTACTTC
CASSFELAGGPYEQYF
>TRBV5-4|few|TRBJ1-1|-|11
TGTGCCAGCAGCATACCAGGGGAAGCTTTCTTT
CASSIPGEAFF
>TRBV7-6|-|TRBJ1-4|-|14
TGTGCCAGCAGCCGTGGGATGGGCGAGGAAAAACTGTTTTTT
CASSRGMGEEKLFF
>TRBV10-3|-|TRBJ1-6|TRBD1|15
TGTGCCATCAGTGGGACAGGGAGCCCCAATTCACCCCTCCACTTT
CAISGTGSPNSPLHF
>TRBV7-8|many|TRBJ2-1|TRBD2|15
TGTGCCAGCAGCCCCGGGGTAGCGGGAGCCCATGAGCAGTTCTTC
CASSPGVAGAHEQFF
>TRBV7-2|many|TRBJ2-7|-|13
TGTGCCAGCAGCCCGCGGCCACACTCGGAGCAGTACTTC
CASSPRPHSEQYF
>TRBV20-1|-|TRBJ2-5|-|13
TGCAGTGCTCCGACAGCGTACCAAGAGACCCAGTACTTC
CSAPTAYQETQYF
>TRBV5-4|-|TRBJ2-2|TRBD2|16
TGTGCCGGCTACACAAACCTAGCGGGAAGCACCGGGGAGCTGTTTTTT
CAGYTNLAGSTGELFF
>TRBV7-6|-|TRBJ2-1|TRBD2|16
TGTGCCAGCAGCCAAGGCTGGCTAGCGGGATGGAATGAGCAGTTCTTC
CASSQGWLAGWNEQFF
>TRBV6-9|-|TRBJ1-5|-|17
TGTGCCAGCAGTTTTGGGACGGCGGGAAGGTGCAATCAGCCCCAGCATTTT
CASSFGTAGRCNQPQHF
>TRBV6-2/TRBV6-3|-|TRBJ2-2|-|12
TGTGCCAGCGGCTGGGGCACCGGGGAGCTGTTTTTT
CASGWGTGELFF
>TRBV12-3/TRBV12-4|-|TRBJ1-1|-|15
TGTGCCAGCAGGGCCCGGAGGAGGGAAAACACTGAAGCTTTCTTT
CASRARRRENTEAFF
>TRBV6-5|-|TRBJ2-5|TRBD1|14
TGTGCCAGCACTAGACAGGGGACCCCAGAGACCCAGTACTTC
CASTRQGTPETQYF
>TRBV5-6|few|TRBJ1-1|-|15
TGTGCCAGCAGCTTGGGGTCCGGAGCTTTCACTGAAGCTTTCTTT
CASSLGSGAFTEAFF
>TRBV20-1|-|TRBJ2-3|TRBD2|17
TGCAGTGCTAGCCTCACCACTAGCGGGTCTTACACAGATACGCAGTATTTT
CSASLTTSGSYTDTQYF
>TRBV29-1|-|TRBJ2-1|-|13
TGCAGCGCCTTAGAAATCTCCTACAATGAGCAGTTCTTC
CSALEISYNEQFF
>TRBV11-2|-|TRBJ2-4|-|14
TGTGCCAGCACCCCTGCGGGGGCCGGAAACATTCAGTACTTC
CASTPAGAGNIQYF
>TRBV7-7|few|TRBJ2-3|-|14
TGTGCCAGCAGCCAAGGAGGGGCCCCAGATACGCAGTATTTT
CASSQGGAPDTQYF
>TRBV2|few|TRBJ1-2|-|14
TGTGCCAGCAGTGAACGGGGGCCGTACTATGGCTACACCTTC
CASSERGPYYGYTF
>TRBV6-1|few|TRBJ2-3|-|16
TGTGCCAGCAGTGAGGGGGGATGGGATAGCACAGATACGCAGTATTTT
CASSEGGWDSTDTQYF
>TRBV12-3/TRBV12-4|-|TRBJ1-6|-|15
TGTGCCAGCAGCCCTCAAGTATCATATAATTCACCCCTCCACTTT
CASSPQVSYNSPLHF
>TRBV5-4|-|TRBJ2-1|TRBD1|15
TGTGCCAGCAGCTTGTCTGGACAGGGGGCAGGTGAGCAGTTCTTC
CASSLSGQGAGEQFF
>TRBV5-3|few|TRBJ2-1|-|16
TGTGCCAGCAGCTTACGGGACTTGACCCTAGACAATGAGCAGTTCTTC
CASSLRDLTLDNEQFF
>TRBV3-1|-|TRBJ2-1|TRBD2|19
TGTGCCAGCAGCCAGATCTCCTTCTTACTAGCGGGAGATAGGAATGAGCAGTTCTTC
CASSQISFLLAGDRNEQFF
>TRBV4-1|few|TRBJ2-1|-|13
TGCGCCAGCAGCCAAACCCGGACCGGGAGCCCGAGCTTC
CASSQTRTGSPSF
>TRBV6-2/TRBV6-3|-|TRBJ2-1|TRBD1|16
TGTGCCAGCACAAAAGGCCCGGGACAGGGGGCAAATGAGCAGTTCTTC
CASTKGPGQGANEQFF
>TRBV7-6|-|TRBJ2-1|-|16
TGTGCCAGCAGCTTAGTAGGTGGTCTGACCTACAATGAGCAGTTCTTC
CASSLVGGLTYNEQFF
>TRBV19|once|TRBJ1-2|TRBD1|14
TGTGCCAGTAGTATAGCGACAGGGCTCTATGGCTACACCTTC
CASSIATGLYGYTF
>TRBV7-6|few|TRBJ2-1|TRBD2|14
TGTGCCAGCAGCTTCCTAGCGGGGAACAATGAGCAGTTCTTC
CASSFLAGNNEQFF
>TRBV4-1|-|TRBJ1-6|TRBD1|15
TGCGCCAGCAGCCAAGAAGTACAGGACAGGTCCTCCCTCCACTTT
CASSQEVQDRSSLHF
>TRBV7-6|-|TRBJ2-3|-|14
TGTGCCAGCAGCTTAATGGGGGCCACAGATACGCAGTATTTT
CASSLMGATDTQYF
>TRBV5-6|-|TRBJ2-3|-|14
TGTGCCAGCAGCTTGGGGGAGCTAGCCGATACGCAGTATTTT
CASSLGELADTQYF
>TRBV6-1|few|TRBJ2-7|TRBD1|16
TGTGCCAGCAGTGAAGCCGACGGACAGGGGGCCTACGAGCAGTACTTC
CASSEADGQGAYEQYF
>TRBV3-1|-|TRBJ1-6|-|14
TGTGCCAGCAGCCAAGGTACAGCCAGTTCACCCCTCCACTTT
CASSQGTASSPLHF
>TRBV28|few|TRBJ2-2|-|13
TGTGCCAGCAACTCAATGGGGACCGGGGAGCTGTTTTTT
CASNSMGTGELFF
>TRBV20-1|-|TRBJ2-3|-|17
TGCAGTGCTAGCGGCGTGGTGGGAGGTTGGGGGGCAGATACGCAGTATTTT
CSASGVVGGWGADTQYF
>TRBV7-2|many|TRBJ2-7|-|14
TGTGCCAGCAGCCCGCGGACCCAAAAGGCCCAGCAGTACTTC
CASSPRTQKAQQYF
>TRBV2|few|TRBJ2-2|-|14
TGTGCCAGCAGTGTGGGACTGGAGACCGGGGAGCTGTTTTTT
CASSVGLETGELFF
>TRBV5-1|-|TRBJ1-1|TRBD1|14
TGCGCCAGCAGCAGCGGACAGGACAACACTGAAGCTTTCTTT
CASSSGQDNTEAFF